This T cell receptor (beta chain) was sequenced in a study of blood T cell repertoires in COVID-19. Clones were sequenced by immunoSEQ multiplex PCR, and TCRdb holds only the in-frame ones, with some missing. The top ten clones hold approximately 2.5% of a sample with 200,000 or so clones, approximately 90% of them seen once. From germline, CDR1 is DFQATT and CDR2 SNEGSKA (reference sequence). Between the trimmed V and J ends, which lost 7 bases and 1 base, there was a span of 7 bases. The CDR3 is 11 residues long. The gene calls are TRBV20-1 and TRBJ2-5; the D gene is possibly TRBD2 (5 bases). The receptor's source is a woman aged 40-49 years with acute COVID-19. What was sequenced was PBMCs or T cells enriched from blood (not recorded which). The DNA for the CDR3 is TGCAGTGGGACTTTCCAAGAGACCCAGTACTTC. Translation gives CSGTFQETQYF.